The 4 T cell receptor beta chains listed next were all sequenced from one sample in a study of T cells after posttransplantation cyclophosphamide. Sampled 1 year posttransplant, controls received myeloablative marrow transplants, methotrexate and a calcineurin inhibitor. The data were produced by immunoSEQ multiplex PCR, yet TCRdb's version contains in-frame clones alone and is incomplete. The sample has 20,000 to 25,000 clones; 80% to 90% are singletons. Here the sequenced sample was PBMCs, taken roughly 49 weeks after allogeneic stem cell transplant with calcineurin inhibitor and methotrexate. These receptors were taken from a female patient between 30 and 39 years old who received an allogeneic stem cell transplant from an unrelated donor, was CMV-positive, and had acute and chronic GVHD. Some T cells may be the graft donor's.

V gene TRBV5-1 combines with J gene TRBJ2-3; 7 bases agree with TRBD1. The V gene's germline CDR1 is SGHRS and CDR2 YFSETQ. This CDR3 contains 16 residues. Losses at the gene ends were 3 bases for V and 0 bases for J; bases not matched to a gene: 7. As DNA, the CDR3 is TGCGCCAGCAGCTCGGCGACAGGGCCTAGCACAGATACGCAGTATTTT. Its translation: CASSSATGPSTDTQYF.

This clone came up once. The chain recombines TRBV4-3 with TRBJ2-2, with D possibly matching TRBD2 (6 bases). Germline V gives CDR1 LGHNA, CDR2 YSLEER. This CDR3 region has 16 residues. Trimming took 4 bases from V and 0 from J, leaving 12 bases between them. The DNA for the CDR3 is TGCGCCAGCAGCCGGGCCCTAGCGACGAACACCGGGGAGCTGTTTTTT. Its protein product is CASSRALATNTGELFF.

V and J are TRBV6-4 and TRBJ2-3, with TRBD2 identical over 7 bases. The V gene end was trimmed by 3 bases and the J gene end by 0 bases; junction bases not matched to a gene: 3. CDR3 length equals 15 residues. CDR1 and CDR2 from the germline V gene are MRHNA and SNTAGT. The CDR3 sequence: CASSEGAGSTDTQYF. For the CDR3, the DNA is TGTGCCAGCAGTGAAGGAGCGGGGAGCACAGATACGCAGTATTTT.

This chain uses TRBV27 with TRBJ1-2; TRBD1 matches 7 bases. The CDR3 extends over 14 amino acids. Germline V lookup: CDR1 MNHEY, CDR2 SMNVEV (reference sequence). Trimming at V came to 8 bases and at J to 0 bases, leaving 6 bases not matched to a gene. CDR3 sequence: CASSTGASNYGYTF. Here the CDR3 DNA reads TGTGCCAGCTCCACAGGGGCTTCTAACTATGGCTACACCTTC.